The rows below give T cell receptor beta chains drawn from one sample of a study of glioma-infiltrating T cells after dendritic cell vaccination. TCRdb's table, derived via immunoSEQ multiplex PCR, lists solely in-frame clones and lacks some. The table records about 76,000 clones, roughly 87% of them present only once. The sample in question was blood, obtained after dendritic cell vaccination. These receptors all stem from a human donor with glioblastoma. Each CDR3 is given with its conserved first and last residue. D genes are given only for firm matches. The listing skips clone size in some rows; elsewhere it reads once, few, many or a size class.

j_gene | d_gene | abundance | v_gene | CDR3aa | CDR3nt
TRBJ1-5 | - | - | TRBV7-2 | CASSLTADQPQHF | TGTGCCAGCAGCTTAACAGCCGATCAGCCCCAGCATTTT
TRBJ2-4 | TRBD1 | - | TRBV2 | CASSKGGTGGYIQYF | TGTGCCAGCTCCAAGGGGGGGACAGGGGGATACATTCAGTACTTC
TRBJ1-1 | - | - | TRBV14 | CASSLLDRLNTEAFF | TGTGCCAGCAGCCTTTTGGACAGACTGAACACTGAAGCTTTCTTT
TRBJ1-4 | TRBD1 | - | TRBV6-5 | CASSRQGATNEKLFF | TGTGCCAGCAGTAGACAGGGCGCAACTAATGAAAAACTGTTTTTT
TRBJ2-5 | - | - | TRBV20-1 | CSATGQETQYF | TGCAGTGCTACCGGCCAAGAGACCCAGTACTTC
TRBJ2-1 | TRBD2 | - | TRBV19 | CASSINGGTAIYNEQFF | TGTGCCAGTAGTATAAACGGGGGGACGGCCATCTACAATGAGCAGTTCTTC
TRBJ1-3 | TRBD1 | - | TRBV15 | CATSRAGGHSGNTIYF | TGTGCCACCAGCAGAGCAGGGGGCCACTCTGGAAACACCATATATTTT
TRBJ2-1 | - | - | TRBV7-2 | CASSPSRRGAEQFF | TGTGCCAGCAGCCCTAGCCGTCGGGGAGCTGAGCAGTTCTTC
TRBJ2-7 | TRBD1 | few | TRBV6-6 | CASSSSQGDEQYF | TGTGCCAGCAGTTCATCCCAGGGGGACGAGCAGTACTTC
TRBJ1-1 | - | once | TRBV13 | CASSLPLRGLDFVNTEAFF | TGTGCCAGCAGCTTACCCCTCCGGGGGTTGGACTTTGTAAACACTGAAGCTTTCTTT
TRBJ1-6 | - | - | TRBV27 | CASSNRYSPLHF | TGTGCCAGCAGTAACAGGTATTCACCCCTCCACTTT
TRBJ2-1 | TRBD1 | - | TRBV5-1 | CASSFRDRGPSGQFF | TGCGCCAGCAGCTTCCGGGACAGGGGCCCGAGCGGGCAGTTCTTC
TRBJ2-3 | - | - | TRBV6-1 | CASSEEGRGSADTQYF | TGTGCCAGCAGTGAAGAGGGCAGGGGCTCGGCAGATACGCAGTATTTT
TRBJ2-1 | - | - | TRBV11-2 | CASSLDPQGVIAFF | TGTGCCAGCAGCTTAGATCCCCAGGGTGTAATAGCGTTCTTC
TRBJ2-7 | TRBD2 | - | TRBV19 | CASGAGATPYEQYF | TGTGCCAGCGGAGCGGGAGCCACCCCATACGAGCAGTACTTC
TRBJ2-4 | - | - | TRBV4-1 | CASSQDSAGYIQYF | TGCGCCAGCAGCCAAGATTCGGCAGGGTACATTCAGTACTTC
TRBJ2-5 | - | - | TRBV29-1 | CSVDRWAAQETQYF | TGCAGCGTTGATAGGTGGGCAGCCCAAGAGACCCAGTACTTC
TRBJ1-3 | - | - | TRBV4-1 | CASSRRGTISSGNTIYF | TGCGCCAGCAGCCGAAGGGGGACCATTAGCTCTGGAAACACCATATATTTT
TRBJ1-5 | - | - | TRBV19 | CASSFRTRGQPQHF | TGTGCCAGTAGTTTCCGCACCAGGGGCCAGCCCCAGCATTTT
TRBJ2-3 | TRBD2 | - | TRBV6-1 | CASCGGGLGTDTQYF | TGTGCCAGCTGCGGGGGAGGGCTGGGCACAGATACGCAGTATTTT
TRBJ1-1 | - | - | TRBV6-4 | CASSVTVYTEAFF | TGTGCCAGCAGTGTAACGGTGTACACTGAAGCTTTCTTT
TRBJ2-7 | TRBD1 | once | TRBV6-1 | CASSEDRVGLYEQYF | TGTGCCAGCAGTGAGGACAGGGTAGGGCTCTACGAGCAGTACTTC
TRBJ2-1 | - | - | TRBV7-5 | CARSPQGANNEQFF | TGTGCCAGAAGCCCACAGGGGGCAAATAATGAGCAGTTCTTC
TRBJ2-1 | - | - | TRBV5-6 | CASSLRNREDEQFF | TGTGCCAGCAGCTTGCGTAACAGGGAAGATGAGCAGTTCTTC
TRBJ1-1 | TRBD1 | - | TRBV12-5 | CASGLERDRVSEAFF | TGTGCTAGTGGTTTGGAACGGGACAGGGTCTCTGAAGCTTTCTTT
TRBJ2-7 | TRBD2 | - | TRBV5-6 | CASSLGGTSGYEQYF | TGTGCCAGCAGCTTGGGTGGGACTAGCGGCTACGAGCAGTACTTC
TRBJ2-5 | TRBD2 | once | TRBV9 | CASSITSDQETQYF | TGTGCCAGCAGCATCACTAGCGACCAAGAGACCCAGTACTTC
TRBJ1-3 | TRBD1 | - | TRBV14 | CASSQSTGGIYSGNTIYF | TGTGCCAGCAGCCAATCGACAGGGGGCATATACTCTGGAAACACCATATATTTT
TRBJ1-1 | - | - | TRBV9 | CASSVGGGVMNTEAFF | TGTGCCAGCAGCGTAGGGGGAGGTGTGATGAACACTGAAGCTTTCTTT
TRBJ2-5 | TRBD2 | - | TRBV7-8 | CASSLGQGGRETQYF | TGTGCCAGCAGCTTAGGGCAGGGAGGGAGAGAGACCCAGTACTTC
TRBJ2-7 | TRBD1 | - | TRBV11-2 | CASRTGQGYERYF | TGTGCCAGCAGGACGGGACAGGGCTACGAGCGGTACTTC
TRBJ2-7 | - | - | TRBV7-6 | CASSLSTGWDYEQYF | TGTGCCAGCAGCTTGAGTACAGGGTGGGACTACGAGCAGTACTTC
TRBJ2-1 | TRBD2 | - | TRBV7-2 | CASSSFSGAGYEQFF | TGTGCCAGCAGCTCTTTTAGCGGGGCGGGCTATGAGCAGTTCTTC
TRBJ2-7 | - | - | TRBV7-8 | CASSGEGDEQYF | TGTGCCAGCAGCGGCGAGGGTGACGAGCAGTACTTC
TRBJ1-2 | - | - | TRBV6-5 | CASSYSEGTSGYTF | TGTGCCAGCAGTTACTCGGAGGGTACGAGTGGCTACACCTTC